The T cell receptor beta chain described here comes from a study of control samples from healthy donors and cancer patients. This clone was recorded once. This CDR3 is built from 16 residues. The ends lost 1 base at V and 2 bases at J; junction bases unmatched: 4. The V gene's germline CDR1 is MGHRA and CDR2 YSYEKL. The table came from immunoSEQ multiplex PCR; TCRdb's copy has only in-frame clones and leaves some out. The table shows around 140,000 clones, with roughly 94% occurring only once. The chain uses TRBV4-1 and TRBJ2-1; 8 bases match TRBD2. The sequence was obtained from a middle-aged man in good health. The sequencing sample was made of blood. CDR3 DNA sequence: TGCGCCAGCAGCCAAGTAGGCGGGAGGACCTACAATGAGCAGTTCTTC. This sequence encodes CASSQVGGRTYNEQFF.